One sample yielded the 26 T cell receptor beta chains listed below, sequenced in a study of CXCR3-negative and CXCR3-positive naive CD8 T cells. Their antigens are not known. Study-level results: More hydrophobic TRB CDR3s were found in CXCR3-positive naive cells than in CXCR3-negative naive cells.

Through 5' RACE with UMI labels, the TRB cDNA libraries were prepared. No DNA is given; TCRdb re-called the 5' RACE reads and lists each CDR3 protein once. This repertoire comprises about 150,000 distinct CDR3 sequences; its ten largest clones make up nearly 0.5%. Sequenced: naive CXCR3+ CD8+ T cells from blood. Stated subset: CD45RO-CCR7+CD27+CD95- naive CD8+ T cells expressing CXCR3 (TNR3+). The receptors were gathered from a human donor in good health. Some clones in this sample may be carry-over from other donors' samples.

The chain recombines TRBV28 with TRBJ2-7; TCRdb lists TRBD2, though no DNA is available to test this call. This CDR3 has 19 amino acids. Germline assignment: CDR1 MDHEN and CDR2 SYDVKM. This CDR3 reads CASGRVGLAGPGGSYEQYF. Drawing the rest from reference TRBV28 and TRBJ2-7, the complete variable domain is DVKVTQSSRYLVKRTGEKVFLECVQDMDHENMFWYRQDPGLGLRLIYFSYDVKMKEKGDIPEGYSVSREKKERFSLILESASTNQTSMYLCASGRVGLAGPGGSYEQYFGPGTRLTVT.

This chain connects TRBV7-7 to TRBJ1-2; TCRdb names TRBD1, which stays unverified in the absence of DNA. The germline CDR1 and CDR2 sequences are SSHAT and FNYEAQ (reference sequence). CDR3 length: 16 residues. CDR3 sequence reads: CASSGAEGGSIYGYTF. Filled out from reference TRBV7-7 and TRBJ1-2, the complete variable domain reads GAGVSQSPRYKVTKRGQDVTLRCDPISSHATLYWYQQALGQGPEFLTYFNYEAQPDKSGLPSDRFSAERPEGSISTLTIQRTEQRDSAMYRCASSGAEGGSIYGYTFGSGTRLTVV.

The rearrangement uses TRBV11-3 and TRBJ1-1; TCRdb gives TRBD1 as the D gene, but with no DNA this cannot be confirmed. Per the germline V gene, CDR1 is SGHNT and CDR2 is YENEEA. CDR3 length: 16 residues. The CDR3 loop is CASSSRDRGMNTEAFF.

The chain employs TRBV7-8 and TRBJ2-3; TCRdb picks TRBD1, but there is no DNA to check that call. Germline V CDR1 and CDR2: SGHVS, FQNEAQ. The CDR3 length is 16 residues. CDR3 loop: CASSATGQKGTDTQYF.

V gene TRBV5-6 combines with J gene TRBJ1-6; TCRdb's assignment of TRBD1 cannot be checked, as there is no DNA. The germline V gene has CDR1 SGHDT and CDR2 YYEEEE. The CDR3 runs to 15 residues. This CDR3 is CASSFRTGEYSPLHF.

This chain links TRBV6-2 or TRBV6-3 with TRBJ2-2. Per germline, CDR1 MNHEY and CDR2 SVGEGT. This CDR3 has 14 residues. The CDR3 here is CASSYFRDTGELFF.

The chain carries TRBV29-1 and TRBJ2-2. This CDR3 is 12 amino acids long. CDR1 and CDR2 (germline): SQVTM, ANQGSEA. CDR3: CSVEDMGGELFF.

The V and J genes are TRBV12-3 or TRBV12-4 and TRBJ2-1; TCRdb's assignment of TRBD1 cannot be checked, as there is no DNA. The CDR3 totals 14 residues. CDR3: CASSLGQAYNEQFF.

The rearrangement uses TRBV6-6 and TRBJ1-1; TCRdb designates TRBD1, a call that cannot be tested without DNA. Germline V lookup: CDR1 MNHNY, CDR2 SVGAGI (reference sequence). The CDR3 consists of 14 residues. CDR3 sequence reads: CASSYLGENTEAFF.

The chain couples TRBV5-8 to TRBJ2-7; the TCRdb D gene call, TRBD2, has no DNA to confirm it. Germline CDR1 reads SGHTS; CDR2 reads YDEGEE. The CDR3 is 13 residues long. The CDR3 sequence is CASTPLSRDEQYF.

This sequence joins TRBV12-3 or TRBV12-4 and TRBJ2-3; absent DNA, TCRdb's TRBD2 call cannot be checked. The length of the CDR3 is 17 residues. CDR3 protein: CASSSTSGGSSTDTQYF.

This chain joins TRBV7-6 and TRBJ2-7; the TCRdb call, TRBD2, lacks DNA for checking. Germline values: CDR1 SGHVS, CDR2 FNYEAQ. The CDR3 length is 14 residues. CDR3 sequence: CASSPGEGSYEQYF.

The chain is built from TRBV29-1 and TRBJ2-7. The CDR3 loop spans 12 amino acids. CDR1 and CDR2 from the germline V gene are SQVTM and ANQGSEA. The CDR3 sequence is CSVSGRSYEQYF.

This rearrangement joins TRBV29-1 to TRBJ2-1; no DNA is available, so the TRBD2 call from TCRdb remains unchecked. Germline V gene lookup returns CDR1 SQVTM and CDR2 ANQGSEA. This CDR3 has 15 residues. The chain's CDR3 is CSVALADNPPNEQFF.

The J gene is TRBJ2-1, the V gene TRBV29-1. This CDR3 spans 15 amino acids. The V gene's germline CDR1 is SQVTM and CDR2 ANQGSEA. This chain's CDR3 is CSVEDPAASYNEQFF.

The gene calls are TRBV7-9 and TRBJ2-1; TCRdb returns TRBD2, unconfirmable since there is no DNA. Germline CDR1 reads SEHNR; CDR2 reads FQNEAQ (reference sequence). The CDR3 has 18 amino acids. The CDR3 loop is CASSHTIGTSGGYNEQFF.

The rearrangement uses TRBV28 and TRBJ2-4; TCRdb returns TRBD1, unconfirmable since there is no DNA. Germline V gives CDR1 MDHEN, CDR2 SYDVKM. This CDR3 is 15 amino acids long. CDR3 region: CASSLYSGWGNIQYF.

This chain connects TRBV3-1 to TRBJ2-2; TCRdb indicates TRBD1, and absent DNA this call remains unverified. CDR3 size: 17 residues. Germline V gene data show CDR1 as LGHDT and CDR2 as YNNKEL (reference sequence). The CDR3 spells CASSQERGDKNTGELFF.

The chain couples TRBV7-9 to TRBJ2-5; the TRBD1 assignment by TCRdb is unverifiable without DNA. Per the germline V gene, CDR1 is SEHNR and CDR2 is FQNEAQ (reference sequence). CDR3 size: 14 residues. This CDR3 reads CASSSLDREESQYF.

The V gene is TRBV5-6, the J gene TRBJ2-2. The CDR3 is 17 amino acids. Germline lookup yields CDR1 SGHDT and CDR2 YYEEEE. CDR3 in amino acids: CASSFQYTRPNTGELFF.

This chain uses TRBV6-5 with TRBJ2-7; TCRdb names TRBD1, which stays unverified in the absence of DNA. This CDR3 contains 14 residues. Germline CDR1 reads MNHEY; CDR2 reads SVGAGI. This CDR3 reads CASSLGQAHYEQYF.

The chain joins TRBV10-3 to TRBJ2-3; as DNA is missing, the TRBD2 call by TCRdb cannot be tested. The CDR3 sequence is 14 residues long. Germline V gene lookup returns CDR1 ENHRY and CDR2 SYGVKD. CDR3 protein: CATVAGPSTDTQYF.

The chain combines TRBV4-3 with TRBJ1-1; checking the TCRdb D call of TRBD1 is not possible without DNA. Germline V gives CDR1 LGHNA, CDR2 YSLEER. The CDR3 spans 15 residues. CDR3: CASSQDGQGAGEAFF.

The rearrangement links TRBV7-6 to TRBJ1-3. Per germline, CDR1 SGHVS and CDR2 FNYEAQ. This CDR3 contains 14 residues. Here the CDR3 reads CASSFDSSGNTIYF. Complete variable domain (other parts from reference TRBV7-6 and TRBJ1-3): GAGVSQSPRYKVTKRGQDVALRCDPISGHVSLYWYRQALGQGPEFLTYFNYEAQQDKSGLPNDRFSAERPEGSISTLTIQRTEQRDSAMYRCASSFDSSGNTIYFGEGSWLTVV.

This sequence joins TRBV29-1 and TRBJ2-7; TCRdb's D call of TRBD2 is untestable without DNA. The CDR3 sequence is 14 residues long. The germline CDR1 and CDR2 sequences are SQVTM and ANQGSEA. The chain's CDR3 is CSVAGGPGSYEQYF.

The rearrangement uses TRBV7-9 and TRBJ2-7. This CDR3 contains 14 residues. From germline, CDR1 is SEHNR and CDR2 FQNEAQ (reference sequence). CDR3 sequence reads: CASSLTSPYYEQYF. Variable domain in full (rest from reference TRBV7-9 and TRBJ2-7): DTGVSQNPRHKITKRGQNVTFRCDPISEHNRLYWYRQTLGQGPEFLTYFQNEAQLEKSRLLSDRFSAERPKGSFSTLEIQRTEQGDSAMYLCASSLTSPYYEQYFGPGTRLTVT.